This T cell receptor (beta chain) was sequenced for a study of human T cells and chemical hapten exposure. Across the whole study: All through the roughly 23-week study, the scalp of each patient received diphenylcyclopropenone doses weekly.

In regard to this clonotype: Its cognate antigen is unknown.

Described time point: patch test 3, about 24 weeks after DPC sensitization. The treatment here: therapeutic diphenylcyclopropenone sensitization with weekly scalp DPC. Researchers extracted total RNA from unfractionated whole blood. Germline V CDR1 and CDR2: DFQATT, SNEGSKA (reference sequence). This CDR3 is built from 15 residues. Trimming stripped 2 bases from V and 5 bases from J, with 18 bases between. Study conclusions and caveats: Once DPC sensitization occurred, TCRs above 1 in 1000 frequency showed no change.

In the study's own analysis: A typical sample had 75,000 to 100,000 TCRs, with roughly 20,000 to 700,000 overall. From the RACE reads, TCRdb called clonotypes with MiXCR, one entry per CDR3 protein. The V and J calls shown here were made by TCRdb, not taken from the authors' results. The table records 100,000 to 120,000 distinct CDR3 sequences, approximately 36% of them present only once. Here the sequenced sample was whole blood, taken in connection with sensitization to the hapten diphenylcyclopropenone (DPC). This TCR derives from a man aged 35-49 years with alopecia areata. Some clones in this sample may be carry-over from other donors' samples. The V and J genes are TRBV20-1 and TRBJ2-5; tentative D call: TRBD2 (6 bases). DNA of the CDR3: TGCAGTGCTAGACCAGGACTAAGAGGAGGGGAGACCCAGTACTTC. It is translated as CSARPGLRGGETQYF.